The subject of this entry is one TCR beta chain. Its antigen is unknown. Time point in this sample: cycle 4 day 1 (C4D1), after 5 to 7 weeks of nivolumab. Every patient was affected by relapse after autologous stem cell transplantation, while exposure to brentuximab vedotin was not uniform. Germline V gene data show CDR1 as SGDLS and CDR2 as YYNGEE. CDR3 length: 14 amino acids. With 4 bases removed from V and 4 bases from J, the gap between germline ends came to 13 bases. Some clones are missing from TCRdb's copy, which holds only in-frame ones; the method was immunoSEQ multiplex PCR. The profile shows tens of thousands of clones, 55% to 80% of them singletons. The record originates from a study of PD-1 blockade in classical Hodgkin lymphoma. Overall study results and limits: Baseline TCR diversity was reportedly lower in newly diagnosed patients than in healthy donors. It was reported as lower still in relapsed/refractory patients. Later analyses included only patients treated at least 1 year post-ASCT.

The V call is TRBV9, the J call TRBJ2-3, with D unresolved. This TCR derives from a human donor with classical Hodgkin lymphoma. The source material was peripheral blood mononuclear cells (PBMCs), sampled before the fourth cycle of nivolumab. The CDR3 region is CASSYLGRADTQYF. The CDR3 DNA sequence: TGTGCCAGCAGCTATCTAGGTCGCGCAGATACGCAGTATTTT.